This T cell receptor beta chain came from a study of regulatory T cells in long-lasting Graves disease. Study as a whole: Over-5-year antithyroid drug use with positive TSH receptor antibodies defined persistent Graves' disease in the study. Whole-study results and caveats: With a few thousand shared public clonotypes, persistent patients exceeded new patients, who shared 950 to 1,000. Sampling was limited to peripheral blood rather than thyroid tissue.

The CDR3 totals 14 residues. Looked up from germline, CDR1 is MNHNS and CDR2 is SASEGT. V was clipped by 5 bases and J by 6 bases, with 16 bases between them. Construction of TCR beta libraries relied on iRepertoire HTBI primers and on Arm-PCR targeting CDR3 regions. Original analysis: Analysis of the samples identified about 62 TRBV and more than eleven TRBJ segments. A single record per CDR3 protein comes from TCRdb applying MiXCR to the multiplex PCR reads. TCRdb, rather than the study authors, made the V and J calls. The sample lists hundreds of thousands of distinct CDR3 sequences, roughly a fifth seen once, with 29% in the top ten. A word on this clonotype: Antigen unknown. Possible read error: a much larger clone is one base away.

The time point denotes: persistent/refractory GD, antithyroid drugs over 5 years with positive TRAb. RNA isolated from PBMCs was used to make the TCR library. The genes are TRBV6-1 and TRBJ1-1, with D hard to call. Sequenced material: peripheral blood mononuclear cells (PBMCs), taken when the disease was refractory, from a patient treated with antithyroid drugs. This clonotype originated in a female donor with Graves disease. The CDR3 sequence: CASSTLEAAPEAFF. The CDR3, as DNA: TGTGCCAGCAGTACCCTGGAGGCCGCTCCTGAAGCTTTCTTT.